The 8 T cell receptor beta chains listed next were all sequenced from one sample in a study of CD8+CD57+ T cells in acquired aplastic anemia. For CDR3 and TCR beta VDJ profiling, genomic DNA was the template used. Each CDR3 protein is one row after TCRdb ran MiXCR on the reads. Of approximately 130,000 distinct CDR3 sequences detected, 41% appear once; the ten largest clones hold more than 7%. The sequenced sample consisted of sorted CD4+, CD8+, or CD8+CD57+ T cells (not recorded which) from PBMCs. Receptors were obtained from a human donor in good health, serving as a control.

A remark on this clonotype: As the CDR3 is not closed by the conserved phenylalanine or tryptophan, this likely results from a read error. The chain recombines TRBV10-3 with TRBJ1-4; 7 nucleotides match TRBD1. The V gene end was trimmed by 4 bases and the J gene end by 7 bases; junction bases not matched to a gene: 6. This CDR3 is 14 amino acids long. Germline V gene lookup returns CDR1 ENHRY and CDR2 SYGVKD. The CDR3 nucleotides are TGTGCCATCAGTGCTACGGCAGGGGGTGAAAAACTGTTTTGT. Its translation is CAISATAGGEKLFC.

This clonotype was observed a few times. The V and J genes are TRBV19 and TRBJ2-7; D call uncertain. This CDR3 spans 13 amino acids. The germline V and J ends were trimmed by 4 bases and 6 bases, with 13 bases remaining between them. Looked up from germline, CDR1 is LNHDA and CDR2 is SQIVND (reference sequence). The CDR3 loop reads CASSTTEFGEQYF. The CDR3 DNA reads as TGTGCCAGTAGTACAACAGAATTTGGCGAGCAGTACTTC.

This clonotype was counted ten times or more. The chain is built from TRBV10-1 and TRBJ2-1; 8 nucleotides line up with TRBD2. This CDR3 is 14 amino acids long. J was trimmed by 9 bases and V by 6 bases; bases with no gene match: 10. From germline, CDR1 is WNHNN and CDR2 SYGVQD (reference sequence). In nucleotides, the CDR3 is TGCGCCAGCAGGGCACTAGCGGCATCGGGTGAGCAGTTCTTC. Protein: CASRALAASGEQFF.

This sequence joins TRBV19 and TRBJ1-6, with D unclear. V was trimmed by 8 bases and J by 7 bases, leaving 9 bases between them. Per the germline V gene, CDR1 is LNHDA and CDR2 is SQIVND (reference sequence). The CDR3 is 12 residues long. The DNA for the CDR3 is TGTGCCAGTTCGCCTATAAATTCACCCCTCCACTTT. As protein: CASSPINSPLHF.

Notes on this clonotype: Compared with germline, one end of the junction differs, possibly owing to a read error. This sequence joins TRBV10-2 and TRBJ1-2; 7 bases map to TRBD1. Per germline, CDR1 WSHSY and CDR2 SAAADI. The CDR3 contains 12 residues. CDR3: CASSERDSDYAF. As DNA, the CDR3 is TGCGCCAGCAGTGAAAGGGACAGCGACTACGCCTTC.

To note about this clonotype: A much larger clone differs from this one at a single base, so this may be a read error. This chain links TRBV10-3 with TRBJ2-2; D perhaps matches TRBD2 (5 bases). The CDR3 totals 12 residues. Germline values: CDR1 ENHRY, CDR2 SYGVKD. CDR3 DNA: TGTGCCATCAGTGACTACACCGGGGAGCTGCTTTTT. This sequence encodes CAISDYTGELLF.

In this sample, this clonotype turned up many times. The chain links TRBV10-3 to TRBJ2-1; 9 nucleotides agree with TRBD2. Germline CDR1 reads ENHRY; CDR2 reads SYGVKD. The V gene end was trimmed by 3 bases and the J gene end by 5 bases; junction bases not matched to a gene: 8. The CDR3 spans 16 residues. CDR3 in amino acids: CAISDYASGVDNEQFF. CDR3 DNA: TGTGCCATCAGTGATTATGCTAGCGGGGTTGACAATGAGCAGTTCTTC.

CDR3: CAISEKTAYNEQFF. For the CDR3, the DNA is TGTGCCATCAGTGAGAAGACGGCCTACAATGAGCAGTTCTTC. The genes are TRBV10-3 and TRBJ2-1; the D is unclear. Germline loops: CDR1 ENHRY, CDR2 SYGVKD. Trimming stripped 2 bases from V and 2 bases from J, with 7 bases between. There are 14 residues in the CDR3.